These 7 T cell receptor beta chains were sequenced from one sample in a study of blood T cell repertoires in COVID-19. Sequencing was performed with immunoSEQ multiplex PCR; in TCRdb, only in-frame clones are kept and a portion is missing. The sample has about 60,000 clones, around 89% seen once. The sequencing input was peripheral blood. The receptors originated from a man in his 60s with acute or convalescent COVID-19.

J is TRBJ1-1 and V is TRBV9, with TRBD1 matching over 9 bases. CDR3 length: 14 amino acids. The J segment lost 6 bases and the V segment lost 2 bases, leaving 5 bases of the junction unmatched. In germline, CDR1 is SGDLS, CDR2 YYNGEE. The chain's CDR3 is CASSVLQGAAEAFF. The CDR3 region has the DNA TGTGCCAGCAGCGTTTTACAGGGGGCCGCTGAAGCTTTCTTT.

This chain uses TRBV7-9 with TRBJ2-7; tentatively, D is TRBD2 (6 bases). Trimming took 7 bases from V and 3 from J, leaving 13 bases between them. The V gene's germline CDR1 is SEHNR and CDR2 FQNEAQ (reference sequence). The CDR3 is 13 amino acids. The CDR3 region has the DNA TGTGCCAGCACCCCAGGCGGGGTCTACGAGCAGTACTTC. Protein product: CASTPGGVYEQYF.

This sequence joins TRBV13 and TRBJ1-1, with 7 bases matching TRBD1. The V gene end was trimmed by 5 bases and the J gene end by 6 bases; junction bases not matched to a gene: 9. The CDR3 runs to 14 residues. Germline V lookup: CDR1 PRHDT, CDR2 FYEKMQ (reference sequence). The CDR3 here is CASSPPTGSPEAFF. The CDR3 coding sequence is TGTGCCAGCAGCCCACCGACAGGGAGCCCTGAAGCTTTCTTT.

The J gene is TRBJ2-1, the V gene TRBV9, with D possibly being TRBD1 (6 bases). The germline CDR1 and CDR2 sequences are SGDLS and YYNGEE. Trimming left V 0 bases short and J 8 bases short, with 18 bases between. The CDR3 extends over 16 amino acids. CDR3 loop: CASSVAGRGAGDEQFF. Here the CDR3 DNA reads TGTGCCAGCAGCGTAGCGGGCAGGGGTGCAGGCGATGAGCAGTTCTTC.

The chain carries TRBV9 and TRBJ1-2; D ambiguous. V was trimmed by 0 bases and J by 2 bases, leaving 8 bases between them. Looked up from germline, CDR1 is SGDLS and CDR2 is YYNGEE. CDR3 length: 14 residues. CDR3 DNA sequence: TGTGCCAGCAGCGTAGAGGCGGGAAACTATGGCTACACCTTC. Translated, it gives CASSVEAGNYGYTF.

This chain uses TRBV30 with TRBJ1-1, with TRBD1 matching over 9 bases. Trimming took 3 bases from V and 5 from J; bases not matched to a gene: 7. Germline lookup yields CDR1 GTSNPN and CDR2 SVGIG (reference sequence). There are 14 residues in the CDR3. The chain's CDR3 is CAWRGDRAGTEAFF. CDR3 nucleotide sequence: TGTGCCTGGAGGGGGGACAGGGCGGGTACTGAAGCTTTCTTT.

The genes are TRBV28 and TRBJ2-5, with 7 positions matching TRBD1. Germline CDR1 is MDHEN and CDR2 is SYDVKM. V dropped 4 bases and J dropped 3; count of bases not matched to a gene: 2. This CDR3 comprises 13 residues. CDR3 nucleotide sequence: TGTGCCAGCAGTTATACAGGGGAAGAGACCCAGTACTTC. It translates to CASSYTGEETQYF.